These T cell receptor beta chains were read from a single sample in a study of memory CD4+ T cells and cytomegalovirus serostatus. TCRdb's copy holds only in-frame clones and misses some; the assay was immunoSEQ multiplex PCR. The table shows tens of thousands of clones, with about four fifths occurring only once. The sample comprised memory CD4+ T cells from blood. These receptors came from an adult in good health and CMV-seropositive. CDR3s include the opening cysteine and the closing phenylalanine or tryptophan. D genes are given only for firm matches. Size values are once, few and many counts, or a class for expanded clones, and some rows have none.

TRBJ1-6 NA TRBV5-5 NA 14 TGTGCCAGCAGCTTTGATGGGGGCCATTCACCCCTCCACTTT CASSFDGGHSPLHF
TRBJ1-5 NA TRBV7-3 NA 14 TGTGCCAGCAGCTTCTCAGGGATTAATCAGCCCCAGCATTTT CASSFSGINQPQHF
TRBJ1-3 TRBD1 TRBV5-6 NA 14 TGTGCCAGCAGCCTGACAGGGTCTGGAAACACCATATATTTT CASSLTGSGNTIYF
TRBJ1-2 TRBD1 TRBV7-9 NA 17 TGTGCCAGCAGCTTTGGACAGGGCCAATTAGGCCTCGGGGGCTACACCTTC CASSFGQGQLGLGGYTF
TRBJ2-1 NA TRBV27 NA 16 TGTGCCAGCAGTCGCCGTAGCAACCCCTCCTACAATGAGCAGTTCTTC CASSRRSNPSYNEQFF
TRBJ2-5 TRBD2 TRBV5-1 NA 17 TGCGCCAGCAGCAGGAATAGCGGGGGGATAGTCCAAGAGACCCAGTACTTC CASSRNSGGIVQETQYF
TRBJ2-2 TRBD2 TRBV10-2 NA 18 TGCGCCAGCAGACCCGCCGGCGGGAGGGCCGGGGGCACCGGGGAGCTGTTTTTT CASRPAGGRAGGTGELFF
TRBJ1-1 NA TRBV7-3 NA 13 TGTGCCAGCAGCTTGGGAAGGAACACTGAAGCTTTCTTT CASSLGRNTEAFF
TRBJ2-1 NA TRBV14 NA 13 TGTGCCAGCAGCCAAGAGCGCGGGACTCAGCAGTTCTTC CASSQERGTQQFF
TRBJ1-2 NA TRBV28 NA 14 TGTGCCACCGATGGGGAGGGGACGAGGAGTGGCTACACCTTC CATDGEGTRSGYTF
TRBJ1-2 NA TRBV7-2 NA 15 TGTGCCAGCAGTTTCTATCGGGCCTTAGATTATGGCTACACCTTC CASSFYRALDYGYTF
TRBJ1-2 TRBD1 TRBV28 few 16 TGTGCCAGCAGTTTATCCTGGACAGGGGGCTCGTATGGCTACACCTTC CASSLSWTGGSYGYTF
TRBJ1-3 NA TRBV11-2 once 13 TGTGCCAGCAGCTTAGATTCGAGAAACACCATATATTTT CASSLDSRNTIYF
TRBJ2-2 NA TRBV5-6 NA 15 TGTGCCAGCAGCTTGGTAGGGGGTAGCACCGGGGAGCTGTTTTTT CASSLVGGSTGELFF
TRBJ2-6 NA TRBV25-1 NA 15 TGTGCCAGCAGTGATACCGCCTCTGGGGCCAACGTCCTGACTTTC CASSDTASGANVLTF
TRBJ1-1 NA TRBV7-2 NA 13 TGTGCCAGCAGCACCCAAAAAAACACTGAAGCTTTCTTT CASSTQKNTEAFF
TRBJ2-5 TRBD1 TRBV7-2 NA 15 TGTGCCAGCAGCGTAGGACAGGGGGCCTCAGAGACCCAGTACTTC CASSVGQGASETQYF
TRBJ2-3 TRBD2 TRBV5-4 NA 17 TGTGCCAGCAGCTTGGGGACTAGCGGGGTCCCCACAGATACGCAGTATTTT CASSLGTSGVPTDTQYF
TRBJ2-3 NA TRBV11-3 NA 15 TGTGCCAGCAGCTTTGGGCAGGGACGCACAGATACGCAGTATTTT CASSFGQGRTDTQYF
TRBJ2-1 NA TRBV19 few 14 TGTGCCAGTAGTATCCGGGGGCCCAACAATGAGCAGTTCTTC CASSIRGPNNEQFF
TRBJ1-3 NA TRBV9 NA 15 TGTGCCAGCAGCGTGGACGGGAAGATGGGAAACACCATATATTTT CASSVDGKMGNTIYF
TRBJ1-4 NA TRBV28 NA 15 TGTGCCAGCAGTTCCGCAGGGACATCGGGGGAAAAACTGTTTTTT CASSSAGTSGEKLFF
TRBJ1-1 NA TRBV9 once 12 TGTGCCAGCAGCGTAGCGGGGGGCAGGGCTTTCTTT CASSVAGGRAFF
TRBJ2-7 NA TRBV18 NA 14 TGTGCCAGCTCACCATCAGGGGATAACTCCGAGCAGTACTTC CASSPSGDNSEQYF
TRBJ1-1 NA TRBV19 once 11 TGTGCCAGTAGACAAGGGCCCCAAGCTTTCTTT CASRQGPQAFF
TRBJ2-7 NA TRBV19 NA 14 TGTGCCAGCAGGGACCGGAATTCTATCTACGAGCAGTACTTC CASRDRNSIYEQYF
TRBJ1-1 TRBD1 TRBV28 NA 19 TGTGCCAGCAGCTTAGGCGCCCAGGACAGGGTGAGACCGAACACTGAAGCTTTCTTT CASSLGAQDRVRPNTEAFF
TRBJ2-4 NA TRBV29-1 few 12 TGCAGCGTAAGAGCGGGTAGAAACATTCAGTACTTC CSVRAGRNIQYF
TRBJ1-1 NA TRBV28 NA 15 TGTGCCACCATCACTCAAGGGGGGCTTGGCACTGAAGCTTTCTTT CATITQGGLGTEAFF
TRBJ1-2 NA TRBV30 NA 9 TGTGCCTGGCCTGAGCGCTACACCTTC CAWPERYTF
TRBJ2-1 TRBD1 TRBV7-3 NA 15 TGTGCCAGCAGCTCAGGGGGTCTATCCTACAATGAGCAGTTCTTC CASSSGGLSYNEQFF
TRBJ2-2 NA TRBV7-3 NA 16 TGTGCCAGCAGCTCGAGGACTGGGGCGAACACCGGGGAGCTGTTTTTT CASSSRTGANTGELFF
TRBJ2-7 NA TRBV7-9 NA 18 TGTGCCAGCAGCGGAGCCCGGTATCAAGGGACCGCCTTTTCCGAGCAGTACTTC CASSGARYQGTAFSEQYF
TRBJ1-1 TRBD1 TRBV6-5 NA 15 TGTGCCAGCAGTCGCGGAGGGACAGGGAGCACTGAAGCTTTCTTT CASSRGGTGSTEAFF
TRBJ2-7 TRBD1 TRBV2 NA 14 TGTGCCAGCGGGTCACAGGGGCTTGCCTACGAGCAGTACTTC CASGSQGLAYEQYF
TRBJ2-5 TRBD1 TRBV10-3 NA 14 TGTGCCATCAGCCGGTGGACAGGCCAAGAGACCCAGTACTTC CAISRWTGQETQYF
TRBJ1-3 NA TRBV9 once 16 TGTGCCAGCAGCGTAGGGGCCCTAGACTCTGGAAACACCATATATTTT CASSVGALDSGNTIYF
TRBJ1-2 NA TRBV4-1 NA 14 TGCGCCAGCAGCCAAGATCTGGGGTCCTATGGCTACACCTTC CASSQDLGSYGYTF
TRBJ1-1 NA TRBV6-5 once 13 TGTGCCAGCAGTAGGTTGTGGTGGACTGAAGCTTTCTTT CASSRLWWTEAFF
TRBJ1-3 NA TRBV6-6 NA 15 TGTGCCAGCACTCGAGCAGGGGACTCTGGAAACACCATATATTTT CASTRAGDSGNTIYF
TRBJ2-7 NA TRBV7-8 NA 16 TGTGCCAGCAGCTTAGCCGTTGGCTCAAGCTCCTACGAGCAGTACTTC CASSLAVGSSSYEQYF
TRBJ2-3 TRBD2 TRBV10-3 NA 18 TGTGCCATCAGTACAATCTCTTACCGGGAGGAAGGGACAGATACGCAGTATTTT CAISTISYREEGTDTQYF
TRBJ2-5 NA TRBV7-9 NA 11 TGTGCCAGCAGCGCCCGAGAGACCCAGTACTTC CASSARETQYF
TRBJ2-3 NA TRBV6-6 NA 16 TGTGCCAGCAGCCCGCGGGGCCGATCGGGAGAAGATACGCAGTATTTT CASSPRGRSGEDTQYF
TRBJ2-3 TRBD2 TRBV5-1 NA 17 TGCGCCAGCAGCTTACGGACTAGCGGGGGGATCACAGATACGCAGTATTTT CASSLRTSGGITDTQYF
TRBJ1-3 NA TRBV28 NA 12 TGTGCCAGTACTGTCACTGGAAACACCATATATTTT CASTVTGNTIYF
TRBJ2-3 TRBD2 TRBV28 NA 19 TGTGCCAGCACCCAACTGGGACTAGCGGGAGGGCCTAGCACAGATACGCAGTATTTT CASTQLGLAGGPSTDTQYF
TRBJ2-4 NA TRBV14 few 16 TGTGCCAGCAGCCAAGAAGTCGGGGGAGCCAAAAACATTCAGTACTTC CASSQEVGGAKNIQYF
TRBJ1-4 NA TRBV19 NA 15 TGTGCCAGTAGCGTAGGGGGACTTCTGGGCGAAAAACTGTTTTTT CASSVGGLLGEKLFF
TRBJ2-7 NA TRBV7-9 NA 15 TGTGCCAGCAGCTTACCTGAGATAGGGACCTACGAGCAGTACTTC CASSLPEIGTYEQYF
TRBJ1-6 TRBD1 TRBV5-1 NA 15 TGCGCCAGCAGCTTGGCTGCGGACAGGGAGTCACCCCTCCACTTT CASSLAADRESPLHF
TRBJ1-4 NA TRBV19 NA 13 TGTGCCAGTAGTAGTCCGGGGAATGAAAAACTGTTTTTT CASSSPGNEKLFF
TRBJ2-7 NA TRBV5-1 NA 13 TGCGCCAGCAGCTTGGGGACAGTCTACGAGCAGTACTTC CASSLGTVYEQYF
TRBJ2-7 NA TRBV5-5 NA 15 TGTGCCAGCAGCTTGAATGCTGGCACCTCCTACGAGCAGTACTTC CASSLNAGTSYEQYF
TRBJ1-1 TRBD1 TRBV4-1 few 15 TGCGCCAGCAGCCAAGGACAGGGGGCAGAGACTGAAGCTTTCTTT CASSQGQGAETEAFF